One TCR beta chain is described in this entry. Only Caucasian adults living in Nashville, Tennessee served as donors. Unsorted PBMC replicate PCRs drew on roughly 300 ng DNA, representing some 28,000 T cell genomes. Produced via immunoSEQ multiplex PCR; TCRdb's table is partial and in-frame only. The table includes fewer than 500,000 clones, 75% to 80% detected once. The sample comes from a study of shared clonotypes between healthy human individuals. CDR3 length: 14 amino acids. Per the germline V gene, CDR1 is SGHTA and CDR2 is FQGNSA. The V gene lost 3 bases and the J gene lost 0 bases, with 6 bases spanning the gap.

This chain uses TRBV7-2 with TRBJ2-1; the D is unclear. The specimen sequenced was PBMCs. The receptor was derived from a middle-aged woman in good health. Some clones in this sample may be carry-over from other donors' samples. This CDR3 is CASSFVSSYNEQFF. Here the CDR3 DNA reads TGTGCCAGCAGCTTCGTGAGCTCCTACAATGAGCAGTTCTTC.